The present T cell receptor (beta chain) was sequenced within a study of T cell changes during pregnancy in multiple sclerosis. Data came from immunoSEQ multiplex PCR; TCRdb stores just in-frame clones and leaves some out. Counted here are about 40,000 clones, more than 90% occurring once; the ten biggest clones make up about an eighth. The germline V and J ends were trimmed by 4 bases and 1 base, with 10 bases remaining between them. CDR1 and CDR2 from the germline V gene are MRHNA and SNTAGT. The CDR3 has 14 residues. This specimen was CD8+ T cells from peripheral blood mononuclear cells, taken in the first trimester of pregnancy. The genes are TRBV6-4 and TRBJ1-1; D is perhaps TRBD1 (5 bases). The clonotype comes from a female donor with multiple sclerosis, enrolled in a pregnancy study. The CDR3 region has the DNA TGTGCCAGCAGTGCGGGAGGGGAGAACACTGAAGCTTTCTTT. Protein: CASSAGGENTEAFF.